The T cell receptor beta chain described here comes from a study of blood T cell repertoires in COVID-19. Study-wide context: Sample material is recorded as cDNA or gDNA derived from T cells, B-cell-depleted T cells, or PBMCs.

Trimming cost V 1 base and J 6 bases; bases outside gene matches: 6. In germline, CDR1 is SGHRS, CDR2 YFSETQ. The CDR3 is 14 amino acids. Assay: immunoSEQ multiplex PCR; the TCRdb copy retains only in-frame clones and omits some. The top ten clones hold 2% to 2.5% of a sample with 250,000 to 300,000 clones, roughly 90% of them seen once. The chain links TRBV5-1 to TRBJ1-2, with 7 bases matching TRBD1. The sequence was obtained from a woman under 40 with COVID-19, enrolled during active disease. Sequenced material: peripheral blood. The chain's CDR3 is CASSLTGDSDGYTF. The CDR3 region has the DNA TGCGCCAGCAGCTTGACCGGGGACAGTGATGGCTACACCTTC.